The clone carrying this TCR beta chain was seen only a few times. No antigen is known for it. Expressed TCRB transcripts were sequenced because the entire RNA isolate underwent reverse transcription. About 3.7 million reads per sample were averaged for naive, central memory and regulatory samples. The repertoire was sequenced with immunoSEQ multiplex PCR; TCRdb's copy has only in-frame clones and lacks some. The sample yields 250,000 to 300,000 clones, roughly an eighth seen once. CD4+ cells of the naive, central memory, regulatory and stem cell-like memory types were sorted via CD45RO/CCR7/CD25/CD127/CD95/CD27. The record originates from a study of beta chain features in type 1 diabetes. Study in general: Analysis included around 110,000,000 sorted cells drawn from all samples. Findings and caveats of the study: Among patients with Type 1 diabetes, TCRB CDR3s were moderately but significantly shorter in every one of the four CD4+ subsets.

From germline, CDR1 is LNHNV and CDR2 YYDKDF (reference sequence). The J segment lost 1 base and the V segment lost 1 base, leaving 5 bases of the junction unmatched. This CDR3 has 16 residues. The J gene is TRBJ2-7, the V gene TRBV15; 9 bases map to TRBD1. The receptor comes from a man younger than 45 with type 1 diabetes. The sequencing input was naive CD4+ T cells from blood. The CDR3 bases are TGTGCCACCAGCAGAGTGGGACAGGGAACATCCTACGAGCAGTACTTC. It is translated as CATSRVGQGTSYEQYF.